This is a list of T cell receptor beta chains from one sample in a study of vaccination and CD4 T cells after COVID-19. What these receptors recognize is not known. A single record per CDR3 protein comes from TCRdb applying MiXCR to the PCR reads. This sample carries approximately 15,000 distinct CDR3 sequences, about two fifths of them seen once, and the ten largest clones take roughly a fifth. The sequencing here drew on CD4+ T cells from blood, cultured in vitro, taken before SARS-CoV-2 vaccination. The receptor source for this set is a human donor who had recovered from COVID-19. Both conserved end residues are part of each CDR3. D genes are given only for firm matches. Clone size is given for some rows only: seen once, a few or many times, or a class if the clone is expanded.

>NA|TRBJ1-1|TRBV7-2|few
TGTGCCAGCAGCTTATGGGGCAGGGGTAACACTGAAGCTTTCTTT
CASSLWGRGNTEAFF
>NA|TRBJ1-5|TRBV24-1|few
TGTGCCACCAGTGATGGAGGGCCCCTCGATCAGCCCCAGCATTTT
CATSDGGPLDQPQHF
>NA|TRBJ2-7|TRBV7-2|NA
TGTGCCAGCAGCTTACGGGAATCCTACGAGCAGTACTTC
CASSLRESYEQYF
>TRBD1|TRBJ2-5|TRBV5-4|NA
TGTGCCAGCAGCTTGGCCGGGACAGGGAGGTTAAGGGAGACCCAGTACTTC
CASSLAGTGRLRETQYF
>NA|TRBJ1-1|TRBV2|NA
TGTGCCAGCAGTGAACGTGGCAGGGACACTGAAGCTTTCTTT
CASSERGRDTEAFF
>NA|TRBJ1-1|TRBV21-1|NA
TGTGCCAGCAGCACGCACAGGGGGAACACTGAAGCTTTCTTT
CASSTHRGNTEAFF
>TRBD2|TRBJ2-7|TRBV10-3|few
TGTGCCATCAGTGAGACCTTAGCGGGGACCTACGAGCAGTACTTC
CAISETLAGTYEQYF
>TRBD1|TRBJ2-7|TRBV20-1|few
TGCAGTGGCTCGACAGGGGGTTCCTACGAGCAGTACTTC
CSGSTGGSYEQYF
>TRBD2|TRBJ2-7|TRBV15|few
TGTGCCACCAGCAGAGATACCCGGGCTAGCGGGAGATACGAGCAGTACTTC
CATSRDTRASGRYEQYF
>TRBD2|TRBJ2-5|TRBV9|NA
TGTGCCAGCAGCATACTCGGGACTAGCGGTTTAGAGACCCAGTACTTC
CASSILGTSGLETQYF
>NA|TRBJ1-2|TRBV6-8|NA
TGTGCCAGCAGTTACACTCACAATTTATCCATCTATGGCTACACCTTC
CASSYTHNLSIYGYTF
>NA|TRBJ1-5|TRBV19|NA
TGTGCCAGTAGTAACTCAGGGAAGAATCAGCCCCAGCATTTT
CASSNSGKNQPQHF